One sample yielded the 29 T cell receptor beta chains listed below, sequenced in a study of cytomegalovirus exposure and HLA in healthy donors. PCR amplification relied on 60 Vbeta primers (plus 13 Jbeta primers). Assay: immunoSEQ multiplex PCR; the TCRdb copy retains only in-frame clones and omits some. In the table there are 130,000 or so clones, around 80% of which are singletons. The sequencing sample was made of PBMCs. The receptor set was obtained from a woman aged 18-29 years in good health and CMV-seronegative.

This clone was seen a few times. The rearrangement joins TRBV7-8 to TRBJ1-1; tentative D call: TRBD1 (6 bases). Looked up from germline, CDR1 is SGHVS and CDR2 is FQNEAQ. Trimming removed 3 bases at V and 1 base at J, with 12 bases between. This CDR3 region has 15 residues. CDR3 in DNA: TGTGCCAGCAGCTTGAGCGGGACAAAGAACACTGAAGCTTTCTTT. Translated: CASSLSGTKNTEAFF.

The chain combines TRBV2 with TRBJ1-1, with D possibly TRBD1 on 5 matching bases. The V gene's germline CDR1 is SNHLY and CDR2 FYNNEI. This CDR3 has 14 amino acids. The V end lost 8 bases, the J end lost 1 base, and 14 bases lay between the germline ends. CDR3 DNA: TGTGCCAGCGTCGGGGGTGCCCCGAACACTGAAGCTTTCTTT. The encoded protein is CASVGGAPNTEAFF.

The chain uses TRBV6-5 and TRBJ2-1; D is undetermined. Germline CDR1 and CDR2: MNHEY and SVGAGI. Between the trimmed V and J ends, which lost 7 bases and 9 bases, there was a span of 13 bases. The CDR3 runs 12 residues. The CDR3 DNA sequence: TGTGCCAGCATCTCGGAGCTCGGTGAGCAGTTCTTC. It codes for CASISELGEQFF.

This clone was seen a handful of times. The chain carries TRBV6-1 and TRBJ2-1; 8 nucleotides line up with TRBD2. Germline loops: CDR1 MNHNS, CDR2 SASEGT. The CDR3 has 15 amino acids. J lost 6 bases, V lost 7 bases, and 11 bases had no gene match. Here the CDR3 reads CASTESVAGFNEQFF. The CDR3 DNA is TGTGCCAGCACCGAGTCAGTAGCGGGGTTCAATGAGCAGTTCTTC.

The rearrangement joins TRBV6-6 to TRBJ1-5; D may be TRBD1 (5 bases). The CDR3 extends over 15 amino acids. Germline CDR1 reads MNHNY; CDR2 reads SVGAGI (reference sequence). Trimming took off 0 bases at V and 4 bases at J, with 10 bases between the two ends. CDR3: CASSYSGGWNQPQHF. CDR3 DNA sequence: TGTGCCAGCAGTTACTCGGGGGGGTGGAATCAGCCCCAGCATTTT.

V gene TRBV5-1 combines with J gene TRBJ2-7, with D possibly being TRBD2 (7 bases). The V gene lost 0 bases and the J gene lost 4 bases, with 11 bases spanning the gap. Germline V gene lookup returns CDR1 SGHRS and CDR2 YFSETQ. This CDR3 spans 14 amino acids. In nucleotides, the CDR3 is TGCGCCAGCAGCTTGGCCGGGGGGCAATACGAGCAGTACTTC. It codes for CASSLAGGQYEQYF.

This chain links TRBV2 with TRBJ2-3, with TRBD1 matching over 7 bases. CDR3 length: 13 amino acids. V lost 6 bases to trimming and J lost 5 bases; unmatched junction nucleotides: 5. Germline-derived CDR1 and CDR2 are SNHLY and FYNNEI. The CDR3 loop is CASRNNRGDTQYF. The CDR3 bases are TGTGCCAGCAGGAACAACAGGGGAGATACGCAGTATTTT. Complete variable domain (other parts from reference TRBV2 and TRBJ2-3): EPEVTQTPSHQVTQMGQEVILRCVPISNHLYFYWYRQILGQKVEFLVSFYNNEISEKSEIFDDQFSVERPDGSNFTLKIRSTKLEDSAMYFCASRNNRGDTQYFGPGTRLTVL.

CDR3 loop: CASSYSPSGNTIYF. CDR3 coding DNA: TGTGCCAGCAGTTACAGCCCCTCTGGAAACACCATATATTTT. The genes are TRBV6-6 and TRBJ1-3; D gene ambiguous. Germline V gene sequence: CDR1 MNHNY, CDR2 SVGAGI (reference sequence). The CDR3 length is 14 residues. Trimming stripped 2 bases from V and 0 bases from J, with 5 bases between.

The CDR3 DNA is TGTGCCAGCATCTACAGCACGCTGAGGGATGGCTACACCTTC. Translated: CASIYSTLRDGYTF. V gene TRBV6-1 combines with J gene TRBJ1-2; D is uncertain. V lost 7 bases to trimming and J lost 6 bases, with 18 bases between them. Germline CDR1 is MNHNS and CDR2 is SASEGT. This CDR3 comprises 14 residues.

The chain joins TRBV29-1 to TRBJ2-5; 8 bases line up with TRBD1. Matching the DNA end better, TRBJ2-7 makes the J call doubtful. Germline CDR1 is SQVTM and CDR2 is ANQGSEA. The CDR3 covers 14 residues. Written as DNA, the CDR3 is TGCAGCACTGGGACAGGTCCTATCTCCTACGAGCAGTACTTC. The encoded protein is CSTGTGPISYEQYF.

The chain uses TRBV4-1 and TRBJ2-3; 8 bases align to TRBD2. The CDR3 sequence is 14 residues long. The germline V gene encodes CDR1 MGHRA and CDR2 YSYEKL. The V gene end was trimmed by 1 base and the J gene end by 5 bases; junction bases not matched to a gene: 2. The CDR3 protein is CASSQVLAGDTQYF. The CDR3 coding sequence is TGCGCCAGCAGCCAAGTCCTAGCGGGAGATACGCAGTATTTT.

This chain joins TRBV4-2 and TRBJ1-3, with a tentative D call TRBD1 (5 bases). The CDR3 spans 15 residues. Germline V CDR1 and CDR2: LGHNA, YNFKEQ. Trimming took 1 base from V and 3 from J, leaving 10 bases between them. CDR3 in DNA: TGTGCCAGCAGCCAAGTCGGGGGAGGTGGAAACACCATATATTTT. Protein: CASSQVGGGGNTIYF.

The chain joins TRBV14 to TRBJ2-1; tentative D call: TRBD2 (6 bases). The germline V gene encodes CDR1 SGHDN and CDR2 FVKESK. The ends were cut back, 4 bases at V and 12 bases at J, with 19 bases in the middle. This CDR3 contains 14 residues. In DNA form, the CDR3 reads TGTGCCAGCAGCCGGGGAGGCTATCGTATAGGGCAGTTCTTC. Encoded protein: CASSRGGYRIGQFF. Complete variable domain (other parts from reference TRBV14 and TRBJ2-1): EAGVTQFPSHSVIEKGQTVTLRCDPISGHDNLYWYRRVMGKEIKFLLHFVKESKQDESGMPNNRFLAERTGGTYSTLKVQPAELEDSGVYFCASSRGGYRIGQFFGPGTRLTVL.

The CDR3 nucleotides are TGCAGCGTTGTGGATAGCGGGATCGGTGCCGGGGAGCTGTTTTTT. This gives the protein CSVVDSGIGAGELFF. The V gene is TRBV29-1, the J gene TRBJ2-2, with 8 bases aligning to TRBD2. CDR3 length: 15 amino acids. The V segment lost 4 bases and the J segment 6 bases; nucleotides outside the gene matches: 10. Germline CDR1 SQVTM, CDR2 ANQGSEA.

The table lists this clone with a few counts. The V gene is TRBV6-5, the J gene TRBJ1-1; the D gene is possibly TRBD1 (6 bases). Germline CDR1 is MNHEY and CDR2 is SVGAGI. CDR3 length equals 13 residues. Trimming removed 5 bases from V and 11 bases from J, with 18 bases in between. The CDR3 is CASSPDSLGNAFF. CDR3 nucleotides: TGTGCCAGCAGTCCGGACAGCCTTGGGAATGCTTTCTTT.

The CDR3 nucleotides read TGCGCCAGCAGCCAACAGGGCTCCGAAGCTTTCTTT. Translated: CASSQQGSEAFF. This rearrangement joins TRBV4-1 to TRBJ1-1, with a weak D call TRBD1 (5 bases). V lost 2 bases and J 8 bases, leaving 9 bases between the germline ends. The germline gives CDR1 MGHRA, CDR2 YSYEKL. The CDR3 has 12 amino acids.

The V gene is TRBV10-3, the J gene TRBJ2-2; D gene uncertain. CDR3 length: 11 residues. With 5 bases removed from V and 9 bases from J, the gap between germline ends came to 7 bases. Germline CDR1 ENHRY, CDR2 SYGVKD. The CDR3 region has the DNA TGTGCCATCAGTAGGAGCAGGGAGCTGTTTTTT. Its protein is CAISRSRELFF.

In its sample, this clone was seen a few times. V gene TRBV12-5 combines with J gene TRBJ2-3; 10 bases match TRBD2. The trim removed 0 bases at V and 7 bases at J, leaving 4 bases unmatched. This CDR3 is built from 15 residues. Looked up from germline, CDR1 is LGHNT and CDR2 is FRNRAP. Here the CDR3 DNA reads TGTGCTAGTGGTTTGGTTAGCGGGAGGCGCAATACGCAGTATTTT. Translation: CASGLVSGRRNTQYF. The full variable domain, completed using reference TRBV12-5 and TRBJ2-3, is DARVTQTPRHKVTEMGQEVTMRCQPILGHNTVFWYRQTMMQGLELLAYFRNRAPLDDSGMPKDRFSAEMPDATLATLKIQPSEPRDSAVYFCASGLVSGRRNTQYFGPGTRLTVL.

The rearrangement joins TRBV30 to TRBJ2-1; 7 nucleotides match TRBD1. CDR3 length equals 14 residues. J gave up 10 bases and V 4 bases, and 13 bases lay outside the gene matches. Germline lookup yields CDR1 GTSNPN and CDR2 SVGIG (reference sequence). As DNA, the CDR3 is TGTGCCTGGAAAAGCTTGGGTTCCAGGGGGGAGCAGTTCTTC. It translates to CAWKSLGSRGEQFF.

The V and J genes are TRBV5-8 and TRBJ1-3; D is undetermined. Between the trimmed V and J ends, which lost 3 bases and 0 bases, there was a span of 7 bases. The length of the CDR3 is 14 residues. Per germline, CDR1 SGHTS and CDR2 YDEGEE. CDR3 amino acids: CASSSGFSGNTIYF. The CDR3, as DNA: TGTGCCAGCAGCTCGGGATTCTCTGGAAACACCATATATTTT.

On this clone itself: Other DNA sequences in the same sample also yield this CDR3. The J gene is TRBJ2-7, the V gene TRBV18; 7 nucleotides agree with TRBD2. There are 11 residues in the CDR3. V gave up 6 bases and J gave up 6 bases; unmatched junction bases: 2. Germline V lookup: CDR1 KGHSH, CDR2 LQKENI. CDR3: CASSPGGEQYF. CDR3 nucleotide sequence: TGTGCCAGCTCGCCGGGGGGCGAGCAGTACTTC.

The chain couples TRBV5-4 to TRBJ2-7, with D perhaps TRBD2 (6 bases). V lost 0 bases and J 1 base, leaving 8 bases between the germline ends. Germline values: CDR1 SGHNT, CDR2 YYREEE (reference sequence). This CDR3 comprises 14 residues. The CDR3 sequence is CASSLDLASYEQYF. The CDR3, as DNA: TGTGCCAGCAGCTTGGATCTAGCGTCCTACGAGCAGTACTTC.

This chain uses TRBV6-5 with TRBJ2-3; TRBD2 agrees at 9 bases. The CDR3 runs 15 residues. Per the germline V gene, CDR1 is MNHEY and CDR2 is SVGAGI. With V trimmed by 0 bases and J by 4 bases, 2 bases remained unmatched. The CDR3 loop is CASSYSREGADTQYF. The DNA of the CDR3 is TGTGCCAGCAGTTACTCGCGGGAGGGCGCAGATACGCAGTATTTT.

This chain uses TRBV19 with TRBJ2-3; D ambiguous. The CDR3 consists of 14 residues. The germline V gene has CDR1 LNHDA and CDR2 SQIVND (reference sequence). The V and J ends lost 5 bases and 5 bases respectively, with 14 bases between them. The DNA of the CDR3 is TGTGCCAGTAGTCCAGCGCCCCAGCGAGATACGCAGTATTTT. Translating gives CASSPAPQRDTQYF.

The V call is TRBV7-6, the J call TRBJ2-3; 7 bases agree with TRBD2. The CDR3 loop spans 15 amino acids. Germline-derived CDR1 and CDR2 are SGHVS and FNYEAQ. The trim removed 1 base at V and 4 bases at J, leaving 5 bases unmatched. As DNA, the CDR3 is TGTGCCAGCAGCTTAGACGGCGGGAGAGCAGATACGCAGTATTTT. Translating gives CASSLDGGRADTQYF.

The J gene is TRBJ2-7, the V gene TRBV5-1; D perhaps matches TRBD1 (5 bases). This CDR3 is 15 amino acids long. The germline V gene has CDR1 SGHRS and CDR2 YFSETQ. V was pared by 3 bases and J by 2 bases, with 15 bases between. This CDR3 is CASSSPDSATYEQYF. CDR3 sequence (DNA): TGCGCCAGCAGCTCCCCCGACAGCGCAACCTACGAGCAGTACTTC. The entire variable domain, with the rest obtained from reference TRBV5-1 and TRBJ2-7, is as follows: KAGVTQTPRYLIKTRGQQVTLSCSPISGHRSVSWYQQTPGQGLQFLFEYFSETQRNKGNFPGRFSGRQFSNSRSEMNVSTLELGDSALYLCASSSPDSATYEQYFGPGTRLTVT.

The V call is TRBV5-6, the J call TRBJ1-1, with D possibly matching TRBD1 (6 bases). Germline CDR1 is SGHDT and CDR2 is YYEEEE. The CDR3 extends over 11 amino acids. V was cut by 4 bases and J by 10 bases, with 11 bases left in between. The CDR3 nucleotides read TGTGCCAGCAGCGAGGGAGGGGGAGCTTTCTTT. Encoded protein: CASSEGGGAFF.

The chain couples TRBV2 to TRBJ1-1; the match to TRBD1 covers 9 bases. The germline CDR1 and CDR2 sequences are SNHLY and FYNNEI. V trimming: 5 bases; J trimming: 4 bases; junction bases outside the gene matches: 2. CDR3 length: 13 residues. CDR3 protein: CASSSTGGTEAFF. The CDR3 DNA sequence: TGTGCCAGCAGTTCGACAGGGGGCACTGAAGCTTTCTTT.

This clone was counted once. V usage is TRBV6-1 and J usage is TRBJ2-7; a weak D match, TRBD2 (6 bases). V shed 7 bases and J shed 2 bases, with 15 bases lying between them. Germline V gene lookup returns CDR1 MNHNS and CDR2 SASEGT. This CDR3 has 14 amino acids. CDR3 sequence reads: CASTWTTSPYEQYF. CDR3 nucleotides: TGTGCCAGCACTTGGACGACTAGTCCCTACGAGCAGTACTTC.